This T cell receptor (beta chain) was retrieved from a study of T cells in localized non-small cell lung cancer. General observations from the study: The study linked higher blood T cell density to longer overall survival. A median about 54 of the top 100 tumor clones appeared in adjacent lung. Because sequencing included only one region (of the tumor), heterogeneity remains possible. Uninvolved adjacent lung had the highest recorded T cell clonality, with tumor below it.

Germline values: CDR1 SGDLS, CDR2 YYNGEE. This CDR3 spans 11 amino acids. The V and J ends lost 3 bases and 5 bases respectively, with 2 bases between them. Using immunoSEQ multiplex PCR, the repertoire was profiled, and TCRdb retains in-frame clones only, with some absent. The sample shows approximately 26,000 clones, roughly 80% of them seen only once. Details on this clone: Its matching antigen is unknown.

The clonotype was recovered from a man aged 40 to 69 with stage III squamous cell lung carcinoma. The sequencing used peripheral blood, collected before any cancer treatment. The chain recombines TRBV9 with TRBJ2-2; no clear D gene. The CDR3 loop is CASSGTGELFF. The DNA for the CDR3 is TGTGCCAGCAGCGGGACCGGGGAGCTGTTTTTT.